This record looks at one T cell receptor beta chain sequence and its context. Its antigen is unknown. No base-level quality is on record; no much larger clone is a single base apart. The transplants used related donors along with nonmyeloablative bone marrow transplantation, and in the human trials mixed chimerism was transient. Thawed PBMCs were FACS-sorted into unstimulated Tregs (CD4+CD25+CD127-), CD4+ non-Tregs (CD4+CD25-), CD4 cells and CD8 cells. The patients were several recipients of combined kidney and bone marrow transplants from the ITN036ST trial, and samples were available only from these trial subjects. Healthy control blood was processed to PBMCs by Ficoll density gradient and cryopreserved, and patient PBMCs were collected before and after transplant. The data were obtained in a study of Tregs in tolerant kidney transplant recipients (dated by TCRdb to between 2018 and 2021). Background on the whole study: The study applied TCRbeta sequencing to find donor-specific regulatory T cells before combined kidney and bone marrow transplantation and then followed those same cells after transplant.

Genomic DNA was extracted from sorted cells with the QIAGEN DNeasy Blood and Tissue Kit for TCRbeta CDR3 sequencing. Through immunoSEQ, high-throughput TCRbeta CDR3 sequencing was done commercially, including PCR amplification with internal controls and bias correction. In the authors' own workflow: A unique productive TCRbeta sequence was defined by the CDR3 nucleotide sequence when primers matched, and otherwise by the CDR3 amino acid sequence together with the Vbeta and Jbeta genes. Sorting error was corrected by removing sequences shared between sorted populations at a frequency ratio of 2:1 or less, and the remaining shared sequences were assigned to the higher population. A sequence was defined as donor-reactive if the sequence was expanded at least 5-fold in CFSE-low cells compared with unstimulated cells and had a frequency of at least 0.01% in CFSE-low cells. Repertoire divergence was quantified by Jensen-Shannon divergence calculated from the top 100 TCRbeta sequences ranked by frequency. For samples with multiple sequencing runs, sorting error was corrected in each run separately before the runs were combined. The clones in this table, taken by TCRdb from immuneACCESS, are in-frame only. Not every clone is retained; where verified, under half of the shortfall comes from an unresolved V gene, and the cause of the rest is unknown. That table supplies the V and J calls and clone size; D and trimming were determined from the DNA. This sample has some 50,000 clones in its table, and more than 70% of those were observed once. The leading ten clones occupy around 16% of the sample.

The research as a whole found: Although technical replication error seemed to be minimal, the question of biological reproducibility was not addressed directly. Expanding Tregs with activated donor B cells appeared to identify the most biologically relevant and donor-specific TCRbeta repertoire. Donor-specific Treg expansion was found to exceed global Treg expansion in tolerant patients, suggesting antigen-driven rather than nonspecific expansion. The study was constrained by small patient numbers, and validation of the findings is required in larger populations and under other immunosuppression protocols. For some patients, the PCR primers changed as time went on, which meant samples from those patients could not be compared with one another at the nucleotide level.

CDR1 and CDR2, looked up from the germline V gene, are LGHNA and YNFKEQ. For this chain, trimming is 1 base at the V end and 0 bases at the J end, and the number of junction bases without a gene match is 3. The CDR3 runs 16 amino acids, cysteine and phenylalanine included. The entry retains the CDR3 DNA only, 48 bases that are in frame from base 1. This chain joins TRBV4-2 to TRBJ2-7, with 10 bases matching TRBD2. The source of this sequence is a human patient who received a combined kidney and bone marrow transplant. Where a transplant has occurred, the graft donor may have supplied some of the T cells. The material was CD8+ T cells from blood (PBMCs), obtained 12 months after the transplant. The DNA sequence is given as TGTGCCAGCAGCCAAGGTCTAGCGGGAGACTCCTACGAGCAGTACTTC. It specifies CASSQGLAGDSYEQYF.